This T cell receptor (beta chain) originates from a study of technical replicates of blood from several donors. V lost 2 bases, J lost 6 bases, and 7 bases stayed unmatched. There are 15 residues in the CDR3. Germline CDR1 reads MNHEY; CDR2 reads SMNVEV (reference sequence). The repertoire was sequenced with immunoSEQ multiplex PCR; TCRdb's copy has only in-frame clones and lacks some. The sample contains 81,000 or so clones, roughly 96% of which appear only once. The receptor comes from a human donor in good health. V gene TRBV27 combines with J gene TRBJ2-5; 9 nucleotides match TRBD2. The sample consisted of T cells isolated from PBMCs. The CDR3 bases are TGTGCCAGCAGTTTAGAGGGACTAGCCTTGAAGACCCAGTACTTC. Its translation: CASSLEGLALKTQYF.